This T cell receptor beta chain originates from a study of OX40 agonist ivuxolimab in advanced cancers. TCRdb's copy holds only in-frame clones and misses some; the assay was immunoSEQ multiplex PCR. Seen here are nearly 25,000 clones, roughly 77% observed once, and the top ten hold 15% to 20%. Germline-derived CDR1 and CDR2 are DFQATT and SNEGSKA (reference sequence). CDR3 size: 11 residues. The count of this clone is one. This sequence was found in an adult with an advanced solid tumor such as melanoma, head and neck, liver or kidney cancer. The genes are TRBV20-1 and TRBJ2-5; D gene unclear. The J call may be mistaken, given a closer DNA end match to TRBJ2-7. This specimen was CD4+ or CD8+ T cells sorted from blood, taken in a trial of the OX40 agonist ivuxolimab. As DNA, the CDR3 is TGCAGTGCTAGATCCACGTACGAGCAGTACTTC. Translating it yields CSARSTYEQYF.